These 21 T cell receptor beta chains came from one sample sequenced in a study of blood T cells in healthy people across ages. A second about 6 to 11 cycle PCR used barcoded and J-beta primers. MiXCR was run by TCRdb on the 5' RACE reads, yielding one entry per CDR3 protein. The profile shows 650,000 to 700,000 distinct CDR3 sequences, roughly half of them singletons. Sequencing input: blood. The receptors stem from a woman of 80 years or more in good health.

The chain employs TRBV12-3 or TRBV12-4 and TRBJ2-1; 10 bases are a match to TRBD2. The CDR3 has 13 amino acids. DNA of the CDR3: TGTGCAACGCGCGGAGCGGGAGGGGATGAGCAGTTCTTC. It codes for CATRGAGGDEQFF.

The gene calls are TRBV12-3 or TRBV12-4 and TRBJ2-7, with D hard to call. The CDR3 contains 15 residues. With 5 bases removed from V and 6 bases from J, the gap between germline ends came to 20 bases. The CDR3 sequence is CASSAIQGPPFEQYF. The CDR3 coding sequence is TGTGCCAGCAGTGCGATCCAAGGACCGCCGTTCGAGCAGTACTTC.

The J gene is TRBJ2-1, the V gene TRBV7-3; 9 nucleotides match TRBD2. Germline trimming cut 5 bases from V and 5 bases from J; bases unmatched to any gene: 13. Germline V gene data show CDR1 as SGHTA and CDR2 as FQGTGA. The CDR3 is 17 residues long. CDR3 sequence reads: CASSPLRSGGLHNEQFF. The CDR3 nucleotides are TGTGCCAGCAGCCCCCTCAGGAGCGGGGGGCTTCACAATGAGCAGTTCTTC.

The genes are TRBV20-1 and TRBJ2-3; no clear D. Germline V gene sequence: CDR1 DFQATT, CDR2 SNEGSKA (reference sequence). V was trimmed by 0 bases and J by 11 bases, leaving 15 bases between them. CDR3 size: 13 residues. The CDR3 DNA reads as TGCAGTGCTAGAGATCAGGAGTCCCGCGTGCAGTATTTT. This gives the protein CSARDQESRVQYF.

This chain links TRBV6-1 with TRBJ2-3, with D possibly being TRBD2 (7 bases). Germline assignment: CDR1 MNHNS and CDR2 SASEGT. The V and J ends lost 6 bases and 1 base respectively, with 20 bases between them. CDR3 length: 17 amino acids. DNA of the CDR3: TGTGCCAGCAGCACTCTAGGGGGGGAGGGTCGCACAGATACGCAGTATTTT. It encodes CASSTLGGEGRTDTQYF.

V and J are TRBV5-1 and TRBJ2-1; no reliable D call. The J call may be incorrect, as the DNA end agrees better with TRBJ2-7. This CDR3 comprises 15 residues. Germline V gene lookup returns CDR1 SGHRS and CDR2 YFSETQ. The CDR3 is CASSSSAQISYEQYF. Written as DNA, the CDR3 is TGCGCCAGCAGTTCAAGCGCCCAGATCTCCTACGAGCAGTACTTC.

The chain recombines TRBV11-2 with TRBJ2-7, with TRBD2 as a possible D gene (5 bases). TRBJ2-5 explains the end of the DNA better; the J call may be wrong. CDR1 is SGHAT and CDR2 is FQNNGV in the germline V gene. The CDR3 is 14 amino acids. The CDR3 spells CASSYSALVETQYF. Here the CDR3 DNA reads TGTGCCAGCAGTTATAGCGCCTTGGTTGAGACCCAGTACTTC.

Notes on this clonotype: Just one base apart from a much larger clone, this may be a read error. V and J are TRBV7-9 and TRBJ2-3, with 7 bases identical to TRBD2. CDR1 is SEHNR, CDR2 FQNEAQ, per germline (reference sequence). The CDR3 totals 19 residues. V shed 4 bases, J shed 3 bases, and the junction held 19 bases outside the gene matches. DNA for the CDR3: TGTGCCAGCAGCTCACCCCGGGCTAGCGGCCTTCGTAGGACAGATACGCAGTATTTT. It specifies CASSSPRASGLRRTDTQYF.

This clonotype has at least ten counts. This chain uses TRBV5-1 with TRBJ2-7; D call uncertain. CDR3 length: 12 amino acids. The germline CDR1 and CDR2 sequences are SGHRS and YFSETQ. V lost 0 bases and J 6 bases, leaving 7 bases between the germline ends. CDR3 nucleotide sequence: TGCGCCAGCAGCTTGGAACCTTCCGAGCAGTACTTC. Residues: CASSLEPSEQYF. The full variable domain, in which reference TRBV5-1 and TRBJ2-7 provide the parts outside the CDR3, is KAGVTQTPRYLIKTRGQQVTLSCSPISGHRSVSWYQQTPGQGLQFLFEYFSETQRNKGNFPGRFSGRQFSNSRSEMNVSTLELGDSALYLCASSLEPSEQYFGPGTRLTVT.

This clonotype has a count of ten or more. The rearrangement links TRBV24-1 to TRBJ2-7, with TRBD2 matching over 9 bases. Looked up from germline, CDR1 is KGHDR and CDR2 is SFDVKD. CDR3 size: 15 residues. V was pared by 0 bases and J by 7 bases, with 6 bases of the junction left unmatched. The DNA for the CDR3 is TGTGCCACCAGTGATTTGAGTAGCGGGAGTTTTGAGCAGTACTTC. This gives the protein CATSDLSSGSFEQYF.

This clonotype occurred many times. The chain is built from TRBV27 and TRBJ2-1; a possible D gene is TRBD2 (6 bases). This CDR3 has 16 residues. The germline V gene has CDR1 MNHEY and CDR2 SMNVEV (reference sequence). V was pared by 4 bases and J by 1 base, with 14 bases between. The CDR3 sequence: CASSSVGGRSYNEQFF. In nucleotides, the CDR3 is TGTGCCAGCAGTTCGGTGGGGGGACGGTCCTACAATGAGCAGTTCTTC.

This chain links TRBV11-2 with TRBJ2-2; D not resolved. The CDR3 totals 13 residues. Germline values: CDR1 SGHAT, CDR2 FQNNGV. V shed 5 bases and J shed 7 bases, with 11 bases lying between them. The CDR3 spells CASSRLGFGELFF. The CDR3 DNA is TGTGCCAGCAGCCGTTTGGGTTTCGGGGAGCTGTTTTTT.

CDR3 nucleotides: TGTGCCAGCAGCCCAGTTAGAGGGTCCTACAATGAGCAGTTCTTC. It is translated as CASSPVRGSYNEQFF. The V gene is TRBV7-8, the J gene TRBJ2-1; tentative D call: TRBD2 (5 bases). Germline CDR1 reads SGHVS; CDR2 reads FQNEAQ. The CDR3 runs to 15 residues. The V end was cut by 5 bases, the J end by 1 base, with 12 bases between.

This chain connects TRBV5-1 to TRBJ2-7, with a possible D match to TRBD1 (6 bases). V was trimmed by 3 bases and J by 2 bases, leaving 15 bases between them. The CDR3 totals 15 residues. Per the germline V gene, CDR1 is SGHRS and CDR2 is YFSETQ. CDR3 in DNA: TGCGCCAGCAGCTCCTACCTGACAGGAGCCTACGAGCAGTACTTC. Encoded protein: CASSSYLTGAYEQYF.

The rearrangement uses TRBV6-1 and TRBJ2-1; possibly TRBD2 for D (7 bases). Trimming stripped 7 bases from V and 6 bases from J, with 19 bases between. Per the germline V gene, CDR1 is MNHNS and CDR2 is SASEGT. The CDR3 has 15 residues. The CDR3 DNA follows: TGTGCCAGCACCGAGGGGGGGAGGCTTGGCAATGAGCAGTTCTTC. It is translated as CASTEGGRLGNEQFF.

This clonotype was counted at least ten times. This rearrangement joins TRBV7-9 to TRBJ1-1, with no clear D. Looked up from germline, CDR1 is SEHNR and CDR2 is FQNEAQ (reference sequence). Trimming stripped 8 bases from V and 6 bases from J, with 13 bases between. CDR3 size: 12 residues. CDR3 protein: CASQALASEAFF. The CDR3 DNA is TGTGCCAGCCAGGCCCTGGCGTCTGAAGCTTTCTTT. Filled out from reference TRBV7-9 and TRBJ1-1, the complete variable domain reads DTGVSQNPRHKITKRGQNVTFRCDPISEHNRLYWYRQTLGQGPEFLTYFQNEAQLEKSRLLSDRFSAERPKGSFSTLEIQRTEQGDSAMYLCASQALASEAFFGQGTRLTVV.

Comment on this clonotype: Possible read error: a much larger clone is one base away. The genes are TRBV5-1 and TRBJ2-5; perhaps TRBD2 as D (5 bases). The end of the DNA aligns better with TRBJ2-7, so the J call may be wrong. The CDR3 sequence is 14 residues long. The germline V gene encodes CDR1 SGHRS and CDR2 YFSETQ. CDR3 residues: CASARVGSPYEQYF. The DNA of the CDR3 is TGCGCCAGCGCCCGCGTGGGGAGCCCCTACGAGCAGTACTTC.

There are many counts of this clonotype. The CDR3 sequence is CATSRDRLAGGHRLLAGNEQFF. The CDR3 DNA follows: TGTGCCACCAGCAGAGATAGACTAGCGGGAGGTCATAGATTGTTAGCAGGCAATGAGCAGTTCTTC. The chain links TRBV15 to TRBJ2-1, with 13 bases matching TRBD2. The CDR3 has 22 residues. The ends lost 0 bases at V and 6 bases at J; junction bases unmatched: 20. Germline V gene data show CDR1 as LNHNV and CDR2 as YYDKDF (reference sequence).

This clonotype appeared a single time. The V and J genes are TRBV12-3 or TRBV12-4 and TRBJ2-2; D is perhaps TRBD1 (5 bases). V lost 11 bases and J lost 1, with 14 bases in between. This CDR3 spans 14 amino acids. CDR3 coding DNA: TGTGCCGGCGGCAGGGATGGGAACACCGGGGAGCTGTTTTTT. Translation gives CAGGRDGNTGELFF.

The table lists this clonotype with a count of one. This chain uses TRBV4-2 with TRBJ2-1; possibly TRBD1 for D (6 bases). Trimming removed 4 bases from V and 0 bases from J, with 16 bases in between. Germline V gene lookup returns CDR1 LGHNA and CDR2 YNFKEQ. This CDR3 comprises 17 residues. The chain's CDR3 is CASSPRGPGSSYNEQFF. CDR3 nucleotides: TGTGCCAGCAGCCCCAGGGGTCCCGGGTCCTCCTACAATGAGCAGTTCTTC.

This chain links TRBV7-9 with TRBJ2-7; D is uncertain. Germline CDR1 reads SEHNR; CDR2 reads FQNEAQ (reference sequence). This CDR3 is 11 amino acids long. Deletions cut 4 bases from V and 8 bases from J, with 9 bases between. CDR3 amino acids: CASSSLSKQYF. CDR3 in DNA: TGTGCCAGCAGCTCGCTATCCAAGCAGTACTTC.